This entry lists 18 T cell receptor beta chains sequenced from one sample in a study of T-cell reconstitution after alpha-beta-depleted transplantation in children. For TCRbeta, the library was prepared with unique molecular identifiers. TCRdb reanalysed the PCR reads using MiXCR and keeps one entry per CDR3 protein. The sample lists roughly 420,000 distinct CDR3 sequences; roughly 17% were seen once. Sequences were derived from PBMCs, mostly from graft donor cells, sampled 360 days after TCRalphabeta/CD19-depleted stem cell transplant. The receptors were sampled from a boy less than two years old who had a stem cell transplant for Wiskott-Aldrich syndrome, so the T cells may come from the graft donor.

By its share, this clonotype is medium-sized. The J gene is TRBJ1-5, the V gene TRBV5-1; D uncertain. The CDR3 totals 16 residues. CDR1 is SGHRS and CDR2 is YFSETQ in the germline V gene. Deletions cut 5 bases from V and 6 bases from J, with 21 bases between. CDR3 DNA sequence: TGCGCCAGCAGTCTTAACCCGGGATTTTCGGGTCAGCCCCAGCATTTT. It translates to CASSLNPGFSGQPQHF.

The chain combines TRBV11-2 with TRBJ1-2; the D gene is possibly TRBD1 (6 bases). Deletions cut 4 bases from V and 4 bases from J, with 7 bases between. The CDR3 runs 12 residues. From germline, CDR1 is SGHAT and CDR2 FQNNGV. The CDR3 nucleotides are TGTGCCAGCAGCTCGACAGGCTATGGCTACACCTTC. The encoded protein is CASSSTGYGYTF. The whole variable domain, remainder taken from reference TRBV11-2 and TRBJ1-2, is EAGVAQSPRYKIIEKRQSVAFWCNPISGHATLYWYQQILGQGPKLLIQFQNNGVVDDSQLPKDRFSAERLKGVDSTLKIQPAKLEDSAVYLCASSSTGYGYTFGSGTRLTVV.

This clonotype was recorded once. CDR3 region: CASSRGMNCEAFF. CDR3 in DNA: TGTGCCAGCAGCCGCGGGATGAACTGTGAAGCTTTCTTT. This chain joins TRBV5-5 and TRBJ1-1; no clear D. Germline lookup yields CDR1 SGHKS and CDR2 YYEKEE (reference sequence). The CDR3 length is 13 residues. V lost 4 bases, J lost 7 bases, and 14 bases lay in between. Complete variable domain (other parts from reference TRBV5-5 and TRBJ1-1): DAGVTQSPTHLIKTRGQQVTLRCSPISGHKSVSWYQQVLGQGPQFIFQYYEKEERGRGNFPDRFSARQFPNYSSELNVNALLLGDSALYLCASSRGMNCEAFFGQGTRLTVV.

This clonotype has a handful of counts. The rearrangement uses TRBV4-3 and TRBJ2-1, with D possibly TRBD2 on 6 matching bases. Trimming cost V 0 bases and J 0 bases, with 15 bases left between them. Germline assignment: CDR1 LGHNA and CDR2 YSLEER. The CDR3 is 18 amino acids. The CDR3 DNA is TGCGCCAGCAGCCAAGACCCGTCGGGAGCAGCCTCCTACAATGAGCAGTTCTTC. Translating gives CASSQDPSGAASYNEQFF.

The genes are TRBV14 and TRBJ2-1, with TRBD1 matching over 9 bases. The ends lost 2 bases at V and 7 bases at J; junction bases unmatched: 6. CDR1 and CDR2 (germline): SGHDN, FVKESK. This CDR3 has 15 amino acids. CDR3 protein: CASSQYRDRDNEQFF. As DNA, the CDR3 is TGTGCCAGCAGCCAATACCGGGACAGGGATAATGAGCAGTTCTTC.

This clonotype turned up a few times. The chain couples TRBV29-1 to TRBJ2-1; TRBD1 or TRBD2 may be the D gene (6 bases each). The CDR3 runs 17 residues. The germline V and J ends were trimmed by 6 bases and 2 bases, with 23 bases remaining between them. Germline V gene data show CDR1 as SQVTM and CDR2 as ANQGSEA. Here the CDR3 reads CSVPGQRGNIAYNEQFF. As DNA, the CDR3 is TGCAGCGTGCCCGGACAGCGCGGGAATATCGCCTACAATGAGCAGTTCTTC.

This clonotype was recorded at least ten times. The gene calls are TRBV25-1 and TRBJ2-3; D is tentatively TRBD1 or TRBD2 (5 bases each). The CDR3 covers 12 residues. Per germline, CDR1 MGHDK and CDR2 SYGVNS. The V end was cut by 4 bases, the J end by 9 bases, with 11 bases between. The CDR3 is CASSAGTQTQYF. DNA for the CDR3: TGTGCCAGCAGTGCCGGGACCCAGACGCAGTATTTT.

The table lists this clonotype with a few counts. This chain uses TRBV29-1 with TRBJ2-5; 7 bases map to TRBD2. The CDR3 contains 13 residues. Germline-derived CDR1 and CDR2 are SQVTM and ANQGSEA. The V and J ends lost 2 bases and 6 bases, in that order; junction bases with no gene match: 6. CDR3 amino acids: CSVERGRGQTQYF. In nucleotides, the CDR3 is TGCAGCGTTGAACGCGGGAGAGGGCAGACCCAGTACTTC.

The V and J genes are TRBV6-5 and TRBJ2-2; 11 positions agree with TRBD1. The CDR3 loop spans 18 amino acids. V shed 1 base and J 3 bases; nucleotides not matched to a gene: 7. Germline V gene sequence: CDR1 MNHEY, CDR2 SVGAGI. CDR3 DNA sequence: TGTGCCAGCAGTTACTATCGGACAGGGGGCTCATACACCGGGGAGCTGTTTTTT. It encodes CASSYYRTGGSYTGELFF.

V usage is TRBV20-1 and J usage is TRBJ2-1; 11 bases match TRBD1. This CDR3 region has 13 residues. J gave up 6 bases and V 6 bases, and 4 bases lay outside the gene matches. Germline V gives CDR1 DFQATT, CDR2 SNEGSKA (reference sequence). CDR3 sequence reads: CSAPGQGGNEQFF. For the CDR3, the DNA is TGCAGTGCCCCGGGACAGGGGGGCAATGAGCAGTTCTTC.

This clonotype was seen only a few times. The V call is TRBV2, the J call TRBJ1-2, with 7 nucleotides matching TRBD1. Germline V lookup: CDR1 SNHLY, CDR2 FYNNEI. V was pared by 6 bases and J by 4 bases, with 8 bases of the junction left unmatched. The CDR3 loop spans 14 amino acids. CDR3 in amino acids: CASRLTGSSYGYTF. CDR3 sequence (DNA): TGTGCCAGCAGGTTGACAGGGAGCAGCTATGGCTACACCTTC.

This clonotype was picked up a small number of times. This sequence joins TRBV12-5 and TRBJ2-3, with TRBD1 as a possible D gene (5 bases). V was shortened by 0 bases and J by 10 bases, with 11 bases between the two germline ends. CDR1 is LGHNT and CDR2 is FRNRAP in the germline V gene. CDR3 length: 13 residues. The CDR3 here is CASGLVRASPQYF. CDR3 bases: TGTGCTAGTGGTTTGGTCAGGGCCTCTCCGCAGTATTTT.

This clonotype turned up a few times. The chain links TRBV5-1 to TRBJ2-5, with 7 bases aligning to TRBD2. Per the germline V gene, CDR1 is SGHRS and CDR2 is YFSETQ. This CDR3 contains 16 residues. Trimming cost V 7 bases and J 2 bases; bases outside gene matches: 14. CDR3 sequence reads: CASSLRTRGTQETQYF. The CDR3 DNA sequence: TGCGCCAGCTCGCTGCGGACTAGAGGTACTCAAGAGACCCAGTACTTC.

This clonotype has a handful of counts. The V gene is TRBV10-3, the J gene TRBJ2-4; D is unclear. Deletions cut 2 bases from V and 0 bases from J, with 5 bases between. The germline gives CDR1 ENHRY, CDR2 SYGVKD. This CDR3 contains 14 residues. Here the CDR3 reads CAISENRAKNIQYF. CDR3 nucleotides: TGTGCCATCAGTGAGAACCGAGCCAAAAACATTCAGTACTTC.

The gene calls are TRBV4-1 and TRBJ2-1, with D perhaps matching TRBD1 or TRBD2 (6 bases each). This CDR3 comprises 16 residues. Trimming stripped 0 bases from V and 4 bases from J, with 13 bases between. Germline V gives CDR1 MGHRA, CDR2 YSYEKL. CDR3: CASSQEMGGPYNEQFF. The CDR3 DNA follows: TGCGCCAGCAGCCAAGAGATGGGGGGCCCGTACAATGAGCAGTTCTTC.

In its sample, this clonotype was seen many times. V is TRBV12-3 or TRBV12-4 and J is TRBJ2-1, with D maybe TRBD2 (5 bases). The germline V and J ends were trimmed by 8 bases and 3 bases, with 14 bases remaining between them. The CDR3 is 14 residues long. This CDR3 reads CASRGFANYNEQFF. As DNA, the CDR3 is TGTGCCAGCCGAGGGTTCGCCAACTACAATGAGCAGTTCTTC.

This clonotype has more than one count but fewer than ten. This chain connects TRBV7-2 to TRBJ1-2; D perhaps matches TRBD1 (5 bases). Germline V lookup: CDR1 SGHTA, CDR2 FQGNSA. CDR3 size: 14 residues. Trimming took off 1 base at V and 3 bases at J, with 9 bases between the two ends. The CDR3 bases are TGTGCCAGCAGCTTAGGGGACGGCTACTATGGCTACACCTTC. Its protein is CASSLGDGYYGYTF.

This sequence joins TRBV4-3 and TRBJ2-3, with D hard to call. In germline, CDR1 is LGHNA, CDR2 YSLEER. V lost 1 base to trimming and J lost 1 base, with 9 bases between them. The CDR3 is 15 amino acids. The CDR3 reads CASSQGIYRTDTQYF. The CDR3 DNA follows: TGCGCCAGCAGCCAAGGAATCTATCGCACAGATACGCAGTATTTT.